The 32 T cell receptor beta chains below were found in one sample sequenced in a study of cytomegalovirus exposure and HLA in healthy donors. The primer mix had 60 Vbeta and 13 Jbeta primers. TCRdb's table, derived via immunoSEQ multiplex PCR, lists solely in-frame clones and lacks some. This table holds about 90,000 clones, roughly 83% found once. The sequencing input was PBMCs. The receptors were sampled from a man aged 18-30 years in good health and CMV-seronegative.

The chain employs TRBV11-2 and TRBJ2-7, with 9 bases identical to TRBD2. The CDR3 totals 17 residues. The germline V gene has CDR1 SGHAT and CDR2 FQNNGV. With V trimmed by 1 base and J by 2 bases, 9 bases remained unmatched. In DNA, the CDR3 is TGTGCCAGCAGCTTAGTGTCCTCTCGCGGGAGGGCCTACGAGCAGTACTTC. Translating it yields CASSLVSSRGRAYEQYF. The entire variable domain, with the rest obtained from reference TRBV11-2 and TRBJ2-7, is as follows: EAGVAQSPRYKIIEKRQSVAFWCNPISGHATLYWYQQILGQGPKLLIQFQNNGVVDDSQLPKDRFSAERLKGVDSTLKIQPAKLEDSAVYLCASSLVSSRGRAYEQYFGPGTRLTVT.

V and J are TRBV5-4 and TRBJ2-7; D is unclear. Germline values: CDR1 SGHNT, CDR2 YYREEE (reference sequence). V shed 0 bases and J shed 2 bases, with 9 bases lying between them. The CDR3 has 14 residues. CDR3: CASSLEVSAYEQYF. As DNA, the CDR3 is TGTGCCAGCAGCTTGGAAGTCTCGGCCTACGAGCAGTACTTC. The full variable domain, in which reference TRBV5-4 and TRBJ2-7 provide the parts outside the CDR3, is ETGVTQSPTHLIKTRGQQVTLRCSSQSGHNTVSWYQQALGQGPQFIFQYYREEENGRGNFPPRFSGLQFPNYSSELNVNALELDDSALYLCASSLEVSAYEQYFGPGTRLTVT.

The V call is TRBV7-2, the J call TRBJ2-3; unclear D gene. The germline CDR1 and CDR2 sequences are SGHTA and FQGNSA. The V end was cut by 2 bases, the J end by 0 bases, with 9 bases between. CDR3 length: 15 residues. CDR3 bases: TGTGCCAGCAGCTTAAACCCAACTAGCACAGATACGCAGTATTTT. Protein: CASSLNPTSTDTQYF.

The gene calls are TRBV7-9 and TRBJ1-1, with 9 positions matching TRBD1. CDR3 length: 17 residues. Germline-derived CDR1 and CDR2 are SEHNR and FQNEAQ (reference sequence). The J segment lost 1 base and the V segment lost 6 bases, leaving 12 bases of the junction unmatched. CDR3 residues: CASSPGVLGQGNTEAFF. In nucleotides, the CDR3 is TGTGCCAGCAGTCCTGGGGTCCTGGGACAGGGGAACACTGAAGCTTTCTTT.

The CDR3 loop is CASSEERDPDTQYF. The DNA for the CDR3 is TGTGCCAGCAGTGAGGAGCGGGACCCAGATACGCAGTATTTT. The genes are TRBV6-4 and TRBJ2-3; 7 bases agree with TRBD2. From germline, CDR1 is MRHNA and CDR2 SNTAGT. This CDR3 is built from 14 residues. V was clipped by 3 bases and J by 4 bases; unmatched bases: 4.

This chain connects TRBV9 to TRBJ2-7; maybe TRBD1 (5 bases). The CDR3 loop spans 14 amino acids. Per the germline V gene, CDR1 is SGDLS and CDR2 is YYNGEE. The V gene lost 0 bases and the J gene lost 2 bases, with 9 bases spanning the gap. The CDR3 nucleotides read TGTGCCAGCAGCGTAGACAGGCCTCCCTACGAGCAGTACTTC. It specifies CASSVDRPPYEQYF.

The V and J genes are TRBV7-2 and TRBJ2-1, with a possible D match to TRBD1 (6 bases). There are 13 residues in the CDR3. V was clipped by 5 bases and J by 6 bases, with 11 bases between them. CDR1 is SGHTA, CDR2 FQGNSA, per germline. The CDR3 DNA sequence: TGTGCCAGCAGCCCAACCAGGGGCAATGAGCAGTTCTTC. Residues: CASSPTRGNEQFF.

The chain couples TRBV9 to TRBJ2-6; D is unclear. This CDR3 region has 14 residues. The ends were cut back, 5 bases at V and 2 bases at J, with 8 bases in the middle. Germline V lookup: CDR1 SGDLS, CDR2 YYNGEE. As DNA, the CDR3 is TGTGCCAGCAGTACGGTCGCTGGGGCCAACGTCCTGACTTTC. Its protein product is CASSTVAGANVLTF.

The chain links TRBV5-4 to TRBJ1-1, with TRBD1 as a possible D gene (6 bases). This CDR3 contains 15 residues. V gave up 0 bases and J gave up 1 base, with 10 bases separating them. Germline loops: CDR1 SGHNT, CDR2 YYREEE (reference sequence). The CDR3 reads CASSLGQGKNTEAFF. The CDR3 bases are TGTGCCAGCAGCTTGGGGCAGGGGAAGAACACTGAAGCTTTCTTT.

The rearrangement joins TRBV5-4 to TRBJ2-3, with 7 bases that match TRBD2. Unmatched junction bases numbered 1, after V lost 2 bases and J lost 4 bases. Looked up from germline, CDR1 is SGHNT and CDR2 is YYREEE (reference sequence). This CDR3 region has 13 residues. The CDR3 coding sequence is TGTGCCAGCAGCTTCCGGGGGGCAGATACGCAGTATTTT. It codes for CASSFRGADTQYF.

Comments on this clone: The sample carries other DNA sequences with the same CDR3. This rearrangement joins TRBV30 to TRBJ2-3; no definite D call. Between the trimmed V and J ends, which lost 1 base and 4 bases, there was a span of 12 bases. The CDR3 has 14 residues. The V gene's germline CDR1 is GTSNPN and CDR2 SVGIG (reference sequence). CDR3 protein: CAWSAGSAADTQYF. In DNA, the CDR3 is TGTGCCTGGAGTGCGGGTTCAGCCGCAGATACGCAGTATTTT.

This chain connects TRBV2 to TRBJ1-4; D is possibly TRBD1 (6 bases). Trimming took off 10 bases at V and 8 bases at J, with 17 bases between the two ends. Germline CDR1 SNHLY, CDR2 FYNNEI. The CDR3 sequence is 13 residues long. The CDR3 loop is CATARDQGEKLFF. In DNA form, the CDR3 reads TGTGCCACCGCCCGGGACCAGGGGGAAAAACTGTTTTTT.

This chain joins TRBV7-3 and TRBJ2-5, with 7 bases fitting TRBD1. Germline values: CDR1 SGHTA, CDR2 FQGTGA. The CDR3 is 16 amino acids. Trimming took 7 bases from V and 3 from J; bases not matched to a gene: 14. CDR3 in DNA: TGTGCCAGCAACCGACCTAAACAGGGGCCCGAAGAGACCCAGTACTTC. Its translation is CASNRPKQGPEETQYF. Drawing the rest from reference TRBV7-3 and TRBJ2-5, the complete variable domain is GAGVSQTPSNKVTEKGKYVELRCDPISGHTALYWYRQSLGQGPEFLIYFQGTGAADDSGLPNDRFFAVRPEGSVSTLKIQRTERGDSAVYLCASNRPKQGPEETQYFGPGTRLLVL.

The chain has TRBV15 and TRBJ2-5; 8 bases are shared with TRBD1. The CDR3 contains 15 residues. Germline CDR1 LNHNV, CDR2 YYDKDF (reference sequence). The ends lost 2 bases at V and 2 bases at J; junction bases unmatched: 4. CDR3 in DNA: TGTGCCACCAGCAGACACGGACAGGGACAAGAGACCCAGTACTTC. Translated: CATSRHGQGQETQYF.

The V and J genes are TRBV19 and TRBJ1-2; D unclear. The CDR3 has 12 amino acids. Germline CDR1 LNHDA, CDR2 SQIVND (reference sequence). The V end was cut by 5 bases, the J end by 4 bases, with 8 bases between. CDR3 in DNA: TGTGCCAGTAGTGCAGCGATCTATGGCTACACCTTC. This gives the protein CASSAAIYGYTF. The full variable domain, its missing parts supplied by reference TRBV19 and TRBJ1-2, is DGGITQSPKYLFRKEGQNVTLSCEQNLNHDAMYWYRQDPGQGLRLIYYSQIVNDFQKGDIAEGYSVSREKKESFPLTVTSAQKNPTAFYLCASSAAIYGYTFGSGTRLTVV.

The chain uses TRBV28 and TRBJ1-5, with 7 bases lining up with TRBD1. The CDR3 is made up of 15 amino acids. The J segment lost 2 bases and the V segment lost 1 base, leaving 2 bases of the junction unmatched. The V gene's germline CDR1 is MDHEN and CDR2 SYDVKM. Written as DNA, the CDR3 is TGTGCCAGCAGTTTATTCAGGGGGGGCAATCAGCCCCAGCATTTT. It specifies CASSLFRGGNQPQHF.

This clone was found once. The chain combines TRBV5-5 with TRBJ1-1; no clear D. This CDR3 comprises 13 residues. V was clipped by 4 bases and J by 4 bases, with 11 bases between them. Germline V gene lookup returns CDR1 SGHKS and CDR2 YYEKEE (reference sequence). This chain's CDR3 is CASSHGMTTEAFF. CDR3 sequence (DNA): TGTGCCAGCAGCCACGGGATGACCACTGAAGCTTTCTTT. Drawing the rest from reference TRBV5-5 and TRBJ1-1, the complete variable domain is DAGVTQSPTHLIKTRGQQVTLRCSPISGHKSVSWYQQVLGQGPQFIFQYYEKEERGRGNFPDRFSARQFPNYSSELNVNALLLGDSALYLCASSHGMTTEAFFGQGTRLTVV.

The DNA of the CDR3 is TGTGCCTGGAGTAGCACCCTCATGAACACTGAAGCTTTCTTT. This sequence encodes CAWSSTLMNTEAFF. The V call is TRBV30, the J call TRBJ1-1, with D hard to call. Germline V lookup: CDR1 GTSNPN, CDR2 SVGIG (reference sequence). Trimming cost V 2 bases and J 0 bases, with 10 bases left between them. This CDR3 contains 14 residues.

The V call is TRBV28, the J call TRBJ2-5; D may be TRBD2 (5 bases). The CDR3 extends over 15 amino acids. CDR1 is MDHEN and CDR2 is SYDVKM in the germline V gene. V was clipped by 3 bases and J by 2 bases, with 13 bases between them. CDR3 sequence: CASSFSRTLQETQYF. The CDR3 DNA follows: TGTGCCAGCAGTTTCTCCCGGACTTTGCAAGAGACCCAGTACTTC.

The V call is TRBV6-6, the J call TRBJ2-7; a weak D match, TRBD1 (5 bases). This CDR3 contains 13 residues. The germline V gene has CDR1 MNHNY and CDR2 SVGAGI (reference sequence). The V gene lost 7 bases and the J gene lost 3 bases, with 13 bases spanning the gap. The CDR3 protein is CASNFVQGYEQYF. The CDR3 DNA is TGTGCCAGCAACTTTGTCCAGGGCTACGAGCAGTACTTC.

This rearrangement joins TRBV4-1 to TRBJ2-7; D is unclear. Trimming took off 0 bases at V and 3 bases at J, with 12 bases between the two ends. CDR3 length equals 15 residues. CDR1 is MGHRA, CDR2 YSYEKL, per germline. CDR3 bases: TGCGCCAGCAGCCAAGATCCCACAGATAACTACGAGCAGTACTTC. This translates into CASSQDPTDNYEQYF.

V is TRBV4-3 and J is TRBJ2-6; tentatively, D is TRBD2 (6 bases). Germline V CDR1 and CDR2: LGHNA, YSLEER. Trimming cost V 6 bases and J 1 base, with 19 bases left between them. The CDR3 has 18 residues. The CDR3 loop reads CASRPSWDSLSGANVLTF. The CDR3 bases are TGCGCCAGCAGGCCCTCGTGGGACTCCCTTTCTGGGGCCAACGTCCTGACTTTC.

The chain's CDR3 is CAWARDRGYEQYF. The CDR3 DNA reads as TGTGCCTGGGCCCGGGACAGGGGTTATGAGCAGTACTTC. The chain is built from TRBV30 and TRBJ2-7, with 10 nucleotides matching TRBD1. Germline V lookup: CDR1 GTSNPN, CDR2 SVGIG (reference sequence). J lost 7 bases, V lost 5 bases, and 8 bases had no gene match. The CDR3 contains 13 residues.

This chain links TRBV29-1 with TRBJ1-4; maybe TRBD1 (5 bases). The CDR3 contains 14 residues. Germline V gene sequence: CDR1 SQVTM, CDR2 ANQGSEA. V was pared by 4 bases and J by 6 bases, with 15 bases between. The CDR3, as DNA: TGCAGCGTTGGCAGGGTGGGTAAGGATGAAAAACTGTTTTTT. It yields the protein CSVGRVGKDEKLFF.

The chain carries TRBV7-8 and TRBJ1-5, with TRBD1 matching 7 bases. The trim removed 0 bases at V and 4 bases at J, leaving 6 bases unmatched. The CDR3 length is 16 residues. CDR1 and CDR2 from the germline V gene are SGHVS and FQNEAQ. CDR3 sequence: CASSLAVTGPNQPQHF. CDR3 DNA sequence: TGTGCCAGCAGCTTAGCGGTGACAGGGCCAAATCAGCCCCAGCATTTT.

The chain combines TRBV6-5 with TRBJ2-1, with TRBD1 as a possible D gene (5 bases). V lost 2 bases, J lost 2 bases, and 10 bases lay in between. The CDR3 loop spans 15 amino acids. CDR1 and CDR2 (germline): MNHEY, SVGAGI. CDR3 residues: CASSYRGLTYNEQFF. CDR3 in DNA: TGTGCCAGCAGTTACAGGGGTCTCACCTACAATGAGCAGTTCTTC.

J is TRBJ2-1 and V is TRBV14, with a possible D match to TRBD2 (6 bases). Germline V gene data show CDR1 as SGHDN and CDR2 as FVKESK. The CDR3 runs to 15 residues. Trimming took 6 bases from V and 0 from J, leaving 12 bases between them. CDR3 residues: CASSLSGSSYNEQFF. The CDR3 DNA is TGTGCCAGCAGTCTTAGCGGAAGCTCCTACAATGAGCAGTTCTTC.

V is TRBV6-5 and J is TRBJ2-7; the D gene is possibly TRBD1 (6 bases). CDR3 length: 14 amino acids. The V gene's germline CDR1 is MNHEY and CDR2 SVGAGI. Trimming left V 2 bases short and J 4 bases short, with 12 bases between. The CDR3 loop is CASSYGDNRYEQYF. CDR3 nucleotide sequence: TGTGCCAGCAGTTACGGGGACAATCGGTACGAGCAGTACTTC.

The chain links TRBV30 to TRBJ2-5; 8 positions match TRBD2. The J call could be wrong; TRBJ2-7 is a better fit for the DNA end. The germline gives CDR1 GTSNPN, CDR2 SVGIG (reference sequence). The CDR3 runs to 12 residues. The CDR3, as DNA: TGTGCCTGGACCGGGGGGGGCTACGAGCAGTACTTC. Its translation is CAWTGGGYEQYF.

CDR3 loop: CASSLAGASGRAGEQYF. For the CDR3, the DNA is TGTGCCAGCAGCTTGGCCGGGGCTAGCGGGAGGGCGGGCGAGCAGTACTTC. The chain uses TRBV5-4 and TRBJ2-7; 12 bases are a match to TRBD2. CDR1 is SGHNT and CDR2 is YYREEE in the germline V gene (reference sequence). J gave up 6 bases and V 0 bases, and 10 bases lay outside the gene matches. This CDR3 is built from 17 residues.

The chain carries TRBV13 and TRBJ1-1, with D possibly TRBD1 on 5 matching bases. Trimming took off 5 bases at V and 2 bases at J, with 12 bases between the two ends. The germline gives CDR1 PRHDT, CDR2 FYEKMQ (reference sequence). The CDR3 loop spans 14 amino acids. As DNA, the CDR3 is TGTGCCAGCAGCGGGGGAGGGGTAAACACTGAAGCTTTCTTT. Translating gives CASSGGGVNTEAFF.

The chain couples TRBV7-9 to TRBJ2-1; 10 nucleotides agree with TRBD2. V shed 11 bases and J 9 bases; nucleotides not matched to a gene: 10. In germline, CDR1 is SEHNR, CDR2 FQNEAQ (reference sequence). The CDR3 contains 13 residues. The CDR3 here is CACDGTSEIEQFF. For the CDR3, the DNA is TGTGCCTGTGACGGGACTAGCGAGATTGAGCAGTTCTTC.